This T cell receptor beta chain was obtained from a study of blood T cell repertoires in COVID-19 (dated by TCRdb to about 2020). With respect to the entire study: Collaborator samples came from the United States, Italy and Spain and covered acute and convalescent phases of COVID-19. The dataset comprised deeply sampled blood TCRbeta repertoires from subjects exposed to, actively infected with, or recovered from COVID-19. The sample metadata nearly always contained a de-identified subject ID, COVID-19 status, age in years and sex. Samples came from the ongoing ImmuneRACE study (first 160 participants) plus 1,254 subjects from 6 global collaborators. Where available, HLA class I and class II types were taken from metadata supplied by the sample provider and were not determined by assay-based typing. The repertoires were made available in a free public database intended to serve as a resource for research on the immune response to SARS-CoV-2. The material from the prospective study consisted of cDNA or gDNA derived from T cells, B-cell-depleted T cells, or PBMCs. Overall study results and their limits: How much clinical and demographic metadata was included differed by source and by participant, and the metadata was provided uncurated.

On this clone itself: This clone's antigen is unknown. No qualities accompany the bases; no much larger clone lies one base away.

Whole blood was collected in K2EDTA tubes by collaborating institutions according to the institutions' own protocols. Collaborator samples were shipped for TCRbeta analysis as frozen whole blood, isolated PBMCs, or DNA extracted from either sample type. TCRbeta CDR3 regions were amplified from genomic DNA by means of the immunoSEQ Assay, a bias-controlled multiplex PCR. The paper's data handling went like this. Within the assay, amplification of reference gene primers was used to estimate how many nucleated cells each sample contained. Sequence reads were collapsed and filtered to measure the absolute abundance of every unique TCRbeta CDR3 rearrangement. For each sample, productive Simpson clonality was calculated as the square root of Simpson's diversity index across productive rearrangements. Drawn from immuneACCESS, this table holds only the in-frame rearrangements with V and J called that TCRdb kept. Clones are partly lost; checked studies trace under half to an unresolved V gene and leave the rest unexplained. Clone size and V and J calls were adopted from that table, with D and trimming inferred from the DNA. This sample lists approximately 130,000 clones; roughly 71% were detected once. The ten largest account for around 18% of the sample.

V is cut back by 4 bases and J by 8 bases, with 4 bases in the junction unmatched. The CDR3 sequence holds 14 residues, the cysteine and phenylalanine included. CDR3 DNA is the only sequence kept; it has 42 bases, read in frame from the first base. The germline V gene yields WSHSY for CDR1 and SAAADI for CDR2. Rearrangement joined TRBV10-2 to TRBJ1-6, with 8 middle bases fitting TRBD1. This receptor was identified in an elderly man with acute or convalescent COVID-19. Material: peripheral blood. The CDR3 has the sequence CASSGTGTYSPLHF. Read as DNA, the sequence is TGCGCCAGCAGTGGGACAGGGACTTATTCACCCCTCCACTTT.